These T cell receptor beta chains were read from a single sample in a study of T cell responses to AZD1222 COVID-19 vaccine. TCRdb keeps only in-frame clones here, not all; method: immunoSEQ multiplex PCR. The sample lists 130,000 or so clones, roughly 88% seen once, with about 9.8% in the top ten. This specimen was peripheral blood, taken on day 0 of AZD1222 vaccination. Source of these receptors: an adult in good health. Each CDR3 is given with its conserved first and last residue. Fields, in order: clone size, D gene, V gene, J gene, CDR3 DNA, CDR3 protein. A D gene is named only where the DNA matches it firmly. Where a row states a size, it is once, few, many or the class of an expanded clone; other rows omit it.

clone size: .; D gene: .; V gene: TRBV5-6; J gene: TRBJ1-4; CDR3 DNA: TGTGCCAGCAGCTCCGAGGGTCGCGGGGTCGAAAAACTGTTTTTT; CDR3 protein: CASSSEGRGVEKLFF
clone size: once; D gene: .; V gene: TRBV11-2; J gene: TRBJ2-7; CDR3 DNA: TGTGCCAGCAGTCAGGTACAGGGAGGCGAGCAGTACTTC; CDR3 protein: CASSQVQGGEQYF
clone size: .; D gene: .; V gene: TRBV7-2; J gene: TRBJ2-7; CDR3 DNA: TGTGCCAGCAGTTATGACGGCTACGAGCAGTACTTC; CDR3 protein: CASSYDGYEQYF
clone size: .; D gene: TRBD1; V gene: TRBV24-1; J gene: TRBJ1-2; CDR3 DNA: TGTGCCACCAGTGATACCCGGACAGGATATGGCTACACCTTC; CDR3 protein: CATSDTRTGYGYTF
clone size: .; D gene: .; V gene: TRBV7-6; J gene: TRBJ2-7; CDR3 DNA: TGTGCCAGCAGCTCGTCGTCACAGAACGAGCAGTACTTC; CDR3 protein: CASSSSSQNEQYF
clone size: many; D gene: .; V gene: TRBV20-1; J gene: TRBJ1-1; CDR3 DNA: TGCAGTGCCGGGGCCAACACTGAAGCTTTCTTT; CDR3 protein: CSAGANTEAFF
clone size: .; D gene: .; V gene: TRBV11-3; J gene: TRBJ1-1; CDR3 DNA: TGTGCCAGCAGCACACAGGGTGACACTGAAGCTTTCTTT; CDR3 protein: CASSTQGDTEAFF
clone size: .; D gene: TRBD1; V gene: TRBV5-1; J gene: TRBJ2-3; CDR3 DNA: TGCGCCAGCAGCTTCTCAACAGGACAGGGGTATGCAGATACGCAGTATTTT; CDR3 protein: CASSFSTGQGYADTQYF
clone size: .; D gene: .; V gene: TRBV19; J gene: TRBJ1-1; CDR3 DNA: TGTGCCAGTAGTATGGGGACGGGTCCCAACACTGAAGCTTTCTTT; CDR3 protein: CASSMGTGPNTEAFF
clone size: .; D gene: .; V gene: TRBV4-1; J gene: TRBJ1-3; CDR3 DNA: TGCGCCAGCAGCCAACCGCTACAGGGCCCTGGAAACACCATATATTTT; CDR3 protein: CASSQPLQGPGNTIYF
clone size: .; D gene: .; V gene: TRBV7-9; J gene: TRBJ1-6; CDR3 DNA: TGTGCCAGCAGCAACCCGGGACTGTTGTATTCACCCCTCCACTTT; CDR3 protein: CASSNPGLLYSPLHF
clone size: .; D gene: .; V gene: TRBV6-4; J gene: TRBJ1-6; CDR3 DNA: TGTGCCAGCAGTGACTCTTTAGGGGGTAATTCACCCCTCCACTTT; CDR3 protein: CASSDSLGGNSPLHF
clone size: .; D gene: .; V gene: TRBV28; J gene: TRBJ1-3; CDR3 DNA: TGTGCCAGCACTTTCTTCCCGGGAAACACCATATATTTT; CDR3 protein: CASTFFPGNTIYF
clone size: few; D gene: .; V gene: TRBV7-2; J gene: TRBJ1-1; CDR3 DNA: TGTGCCAGCAGCCCGGGGGGGGTCCCGAACACTGAAGCTTTCTTT; CDR3 protein: CASSPGGVPNTEAFF
clone size: .; D gene: .; V gene: TRBV6-5; J gene: TRBJ2-5; CDR3 DNA: TGTGCCAGCAGTTACTCGCCTGGAGGGGTGGAGACCCAGTACTTC; CDR3 protein: CASSYSPGGVETQYF
clone size: few; D gene: .; V gene: TRBV6-4; J gene: TRBJ1-1; CDR3 DNA: TGTGCCAGCAGTGCAAACAGTAACACTGAAGCTTTCTTT; CDR3 protein: CASSANSNTEAFF
clone size: .; D gene: .; V gene: TRBV3-1/TRBV3-2; J gene: TRBJ1-5; CDR3 DNA: TGTGCCAGCAGCCAAGGGGGGTATGGCCGCAATCAGCCCCAGCATTTT; CDR3 protein: CASSQGGYGRNQPQHF
clone size: .; D gene: TRBD2; V gene: TRBV15; J gene: TRBJ2-1; CDR3 DNA: TGTGCCACCAGCAGAGGCGTGGGGGGGTTGTCCTACAATGAGCAGTTCTTC; CDR3 protein: CATSRGVGGLSYNEQFF
clone size: .; D gene: TRBD2; V gene: TRBV5-6; J gene: TRBJ2-7; CDR3 DNA: TGTGCCAGCAGCGGGGGACTAGCGGGAGGACGACCCTACGAGCAGTACTTC; CDR3 protein: CASSGGLAGGRPYEQYF
clone size: .; D gene: TRBD1; V gene: TRBV6-2/TRBV6-3; J gene: TRBJ1-1; CDR3 DNA: TGTGCCAGCAGCCTAAGACAGGGGTTTCTTAACACTGAAGCTTTCTTT; CDR3 protein: CASSLRQGFLNTEAFF
clone size: .; D gene: TRBD1; V gene: TRBV2; J gene: TRBJ2-7; CDR3 DNA: TGTGCCAGCAGCCGGGACAGGGGCCCCTCCTACGAGCAGTACTTC; CDR3 protein: CASSRDRGPSYEQYF
clone size: .; D gene: .; V gene: TRBV6-5; J gene: TRBJ1-2; CDR3 DNA: TGTGCCAGCAGGCCCGGGACGCCCTATGGCTACACCTTC; CDR3 protein: CASRPGTPYGYTF
clone size: .; D gene: .; V gene: TRBV7-3; J gene: TRBJ2-1; CDR3 DNA: TGTGCCAGCAGCTTATCGGGACGCTCCTACAATGAGCAGTTCTTC; CDR3 protein: CASSLSGRSYNEQFF
clone size: .; D gene: .; V gene: TRBV9; J gene: TRBJ2-5; CDR3 DNA: TGTGCCAGCAGCGTAGGGGGGCGGCGAGAGACCCAGTACTTC; CDR3 protein: CASSVGGRRETQYF
clone size: .; D gene: TRBD2; V gene: TRBV11-3; J gene: TRBJ2-1; CDR3 DNA: TGTGCCAGCAGCTTCGCGGGGGGGGTCGATGAGCAGTTCTTC; CDR3 protein: CASSFAGGVDEQFF
clone size: .; D gene: .; V gene: TRBV21-1; J gene: TRBJ2-7; CDR3 DNA: TGTGCCAGCAGCAAATCGTCGGGTTCCCTCTACGAGCAGTACTTC; CDR3 protein: CASSKSSGSLYEQYF
clone size: .; D gene: .; V gene: TRBV24-1; J gene: TRBJ1-5; CDR3 DNA: TGTGCCACCAGTGATGAATATCAGCCCCAGCATTTT; CDR3 protein: CATSDEYQPQHF
clone size: .; D gene: .; V gene: TRBV6-1; J gene: TRBJ2-2; CDR3 DNA: TGTGCCAGCAGTGAACAGGCAAACACCGGGGAGCTGTTTTTT; CDR3 protein: CASSEQANTGELFF
clone size: .; D gene: .; V gene: TRBV19; J gene: TRBJ1-2; CDR3 DNA: TGTGCCAGTAGTCTTCTACAGGGCCTGATCTATGGCTACACCTTC; CDR3 protein: CASSLLQGLIYGYTF
clone size: .; D gene: .; V gene: TRBV6-5; J gene: TRBJ2-3; CDR3 DNA: TGTGCCAGCAGGCGGGGACTGACCCAAGATACGCAGTATTTT; CDR3 protein: CASRRGLTQDTQYF
clone size: .; D gene: TRBD1; V gene: TRBV18; J gene: TRBJ1-2; CDR3 DNA: TGTGCCAGCTCTTTTGGACAGGCCTCTAACTATGGCTACACCTTC; CDR3 protein: CASSFGQASNYGYTF
clone size: .; D gene: TRBD1; V gene: TRBV27; J gene: TRBJ2-7; CDR3 DNA: TGTGCCAGCAGCCGAACAGGGGGAGGAGGCTACGAGCAGTACTTC; CDR3 protein: CASSRTGGGGYEQYF
clone size: .; D gene: .; V gene: TRBV10-3; J gene: TRBJ2-1; CDR3 DNA: TGTGCCATCAGTGAGTCCGGGGCTTCCAATGAGCAGTTCTTC; CDR3 protein: CAISESGASNEQFF
clone size: .; D gene: TRBD2; V gene: TRBV4-3; J gene: TRBJ2-2; CDR3 DNA: TGCGCCAGCAGCTCCGGGACTAGACGAACCGGGGAGCTGTTTTTT; CDR3 protein: CASSSGTRRTGELFF
clone size: once; D gene: TRBD1; V gene: TRBV3-1/TRBV3-2; J gene: TRBJ1-1; CDR3 DNA: TGTGCCAGCAGCCCCGTGGGAGGGGGCTTGACTGAAGCTTTCTTT; CDR3 protein: CASSPVGGGLTEAFF
clone size: few; D gene: .; V gene: TRBV20-1; J gene: TRBJ2-7; CDR3 DNA: TGCAGTGCTAGTGGACAGACGGACGAGCAGTACTTC; CDR3 protein: CSASGQTDEQYF
clone size: .; D gene: .; V gene: TRBV7-2; J gene: TRBJ1-6; CDR3 DNA: TGTGCCAGCACTCTCAGGCTGGGAGGGCTAATGAATTCACCCCTCCACTTT; CDR3 protein: CASTLRLGGLMNSPLHF
clone size: .; D gene: .; V gene: TRBV2; J gene: TRBJ2-7; CDR3 DNA: TGTGCCAGCAGGGAAAAGACAGGCGCAACCTACGAGCAGTACTTC; CDR3 protein: CASREKTGATYEQYF
clone size: .; D gene: .; V gene: TRBV3-1/TRBV3-2; J gene: TRBJ1-2; CDR3 DNA: TGTGCCAGCAGCCAAGATTCTGTCCGAGTGTATGGCTACACCTTC; CDR3 protein: CASSQDSVRVYGYTF
clone size: few; D gene: .; V gene: TRBV7-3; J gene: TRBJ2-7; CDR3 DNA: TGTGCCAGCAGCTCACGCCCCGGCGTAACCTACGAGCAGTACTTC; CDR3 protein: CASSSRPGVTYEQYF
clone size: .; D gene: TRBD1; V gene: TRBV7-8; J gene: TRBJ2-1; CDR3 DNA: TGTGCCAGCAGCCCGAGGACAGGGTATGAGCAGTTCTTC; CDR3 protein: CASSPRTGYEQFF
clone size: .; D gene: TRBD2; V gene: TRBV2; J gene: TRBJ2-2; CDR3 DNA: TGTGCCAGCAAGTTCTTAGCGGGAGGGCCTCGGAACACCGGGGAGCTGTTTTTT; CDR3 protein: CASKFLAGGPRNTGELFF
clone size: .; D gene: .; V gene: TRBV5-1; J gene: TRBJ2-7; CDR3 DNA: TGCGCCAGCAGCTTGGTGGGGGGTAACGAGCAGTACTTC; CDR3 protein: CASSLVGGNEQYF
clone size: few; D gene: TRBD2; V gene: TRBV10-3; J gene: TRBJ2-7; CDR3 DNA: TGTGCCATCAGTGGATGGACTAGCGGGAGTCGACCTAGCTCCTACGAGCAGTACTTC; CDR3 protein: CAISGWTSGSRPSSYEQYF
clone size: once; D gene: TRBD2; V gene: TRBV5-1; J gene: TRBJ2-1; CDR3 DNA: TGCGCCAGCAGCCCCGGGACTAGCGGGAGGGCCAACAATGAGCAGTTCTTC; CDR3 protein: CASSPGTSGRANNEQFF
clone size: .; D gene: .; V gene: TRBV2; J gene: TRBJ1-1; CDR3 DNA: TGTGCCAGCTCCAGCCCGAACACTGAAGCTTTCTTT; CDR3 protein: CASSSPNTEAFF
clone size: .; D gene: TRBD1; V gene: TRBV7-9; J gene: TRBJ1-1; CDR3 DNA: TGTGCCAGCAGCTCTAGGACAGGGGTCAACACTGAAGCTTTCTTT; CDR3 protein: CASSSRTGVNTEAFF
clone size: .; D gene: .; V gene: TRBV11-3; J gene: TRBJ1-1; CDR3 DNA: TGTGCCAGCAGCTTAGTGTCCAGGGAGGGCACTGAAGCTTTCTTT; CDR3 protein: CASSLVSREGTEAFF
clone size: .; D gene: .; V gene: TRBV7-9; J gene: TRBJ2-5; CDR3 DNA: TGTGCCAGCAGCCGACTGGGGCAGTACCAAGAGACCCAGTACTTC; CDR3 protein: CASSRLGQYQETQYF
clone size: .; D gene: .; V gene: TRBV19; J gene: TRBJ1-5; CDR3 DNA: TGTGCCAGTAGTGGTCCCGACAGGAAGGGCAATCAGCCCCAGCATTTT; CDR3 protein: CASSGPDRKGNQPQHF